A selection of T cell receptor beta chains follows, all from one sample in a study of response to subunit inactivated influenza vaccine. TCRdb recomputed calls from the RT-PCR reads with MiXCR, one row per CDR3 protein. Here the sample spans some 540,000 distinct CDR3 sequences, 20% to 25% being singletons. In addition, the sample was reused for a study of T cells expressing NK-cell markers.

The source was CD4+ T cells sorted from PBMCs, collected 11 to 12 days after vaccination. The receptors stem from a man aged 50 to 60 who received an inactivated influenza vaccine. The CDR3 runs from the conserved cysteine through the conserved F or W. Fields, in order: J gene, V gene, D gene, clone size, CDR3 protein, CDR3 DNA. The D gene is left open where the match is weak. Clone sizes are given selectively: once, few, many, or a class where the clone is expanded.

J gene: TRBJ1-5; V gene: TRBV28; D gene: TRBD1; clone size: few; CDR3 protein: CASSSGRGRGNQPQHF; CDR3 DNA: TGTGCCAGCAGTTCTGGCAGGGGGCGCGGGAATCAGCCCCAGCATTTT
J gene: TRBJ1-2; V gene: TRBV12-3/TRBV12-4; D gene: -; clone size: few; CDR3 protein: CASSLAGQIYGYTF; CDR3 DNA: TGTGCCAGCAGTTTAGCGGGGCAGATCTATGGCTACACCTTC
J gene: TRBJ2-1; V gene: TRBV5-5; D gene: -; clone size: -; CDR3 protein: CASSLGVLRAGNEQFF; CDR3 DNA: TGTGCCAGCAGCTTGGGGGTCCTCCGGGCTGGGAATGAGCAGTTCTTC
J gene: TRBJ2-3; V gene: TRBV5-1; D gene: -; clone size: -; CDR3 protein: CASSPPTASTDTQYF; CDR3 DNA: TGCGCCAGCAGCCCCCCCACTGCCAGCACAGATACGCAGTATTTT
J gene: TRBJ2-5; V gene: TRBV6-2/TRBV6-3; D gene: -; clone size: few; CDR3 protein: CASSYSPGRWQETQYF; CDR3 DNA: TGTGCCAGCAGTTACTCTCCCGGGAGATGGCAAGAGACCCAGTACTTC
J gene: TRBJ1-5; V gene: TRBV4-3; D gene: TRBD1; clone size: -; CDR3 protein: CASSQDMTPGGQPQHF; CDR3 DNA: TGCGCCAGCAGCCAAGATATGACCCCAGGGGGTCAGCCCCAGCATTTT
J gene: TRBJ2-3; V gene: TRBV25-1; D gene: TRBD1; clone size: few; CDR3 protein: CASGQGADTQYF; CDR3 DNA: TGTGCCAGTGGACAGGGGGCGGATACGCAGTATTTT
J gene: TRBJ2-7; V gene: TRBV29-1; D gene: -; clone size: many; CDR3 protein: CSVGRVGSYEQYF; CDR3 DNA: TGCAGCGTTGGCCGGGTAGGCTCCTACGAGCAGTACTTC
J gene: TRBJ2-1; V gene: TRBV5-1; D gene: -; clone size: -; CDR3 protein: CASSLGGNSYNEQFF; CDR3 DNA: TGCGCCAGCAGCTTGGGGGGAAATTCCTACAATGAGCAGTTCTTC
J gene: TRBJ2-3; V gene: TRBV28; D gene: -; clone size: -; CDR3 protein: CASSLSARQNTDTQYF; CDR3 DNA: TGTGCCAGCAGTTTGTCGGCTAGGCAAAACACAGATACGCAGTATTTT
J gene: TRBJ2-2; V gene: TRBV12-3/TRBV12-4; D gene: TRBD1; clone size: -; CDR3 protein: CASSPRQGATGELFF; CDR3 DNA: TGTGCCAGCAGTCCCCGACAGGGGGCCACCGGGGAGCTGTTTTTT
J gene: TRBJ2-5; V gene: TRBV9; D gene: -; clone size: few; CDR3 protein: CASSGTTAGETQYF; CDR3 DNA: TGTGCCAGCAGCGGGACTACAGCTGGGGAGACCCAGTACTTC
J gene: TRBJ1-1; V gene: TRBV19; D gene: -; clone size: few; CDR3 protein: CASNPGLGTEAFF; CDR3 DNA: TGTGCCTCAAACCCGGGGCTTGGCACTGAAGCTTTCTTT
J gene: TRBJ1-1; V gene: TRBV5-6; D gene: -; clone size: -; CDR3 protein: CASSLADYTEAFF; CDR3 DNA: TGTGCCAGCAGCTTAGCGGACTACACTGAAGCTTTCTTT
J gene: TRBJ2-4; V gene: TRBV5-1; D gene: -; clone size: -; CDR3 protein: CASSLSSVENIQYF; CDR3 DNA: TGCGCCAGCAGCTTGAGTAGCGTCGAAAACATTCAGTACTTC
J gene: TRBJ2-3; V gene: TRBV4-2; D gene: TRBD2; clone size: few; CDR3 protein: CASSHIKGGTTDTQYF; CDR3 DNA: TGTGCCAGCAGCCACATAAAGGGAGGGACCACAGATACGCAGTATTTT
J gene: TRBJ1-1; V gene: TRBV30; D gene: -; clone size: -; CDR3 protein: CASGRDRTEAFF; CDR3 DNA: TGTGCCTCGGGGAGGGACCGCACTGAAGCTTTCTTT
J gene: TRBJ2-1; V gene: TRBV5-1; D gene: -; clone size: few; CDR3 protein: CASSAGGTSYNEQFF; CDR3 DNA: TGCGCCAGCAGCGCCGGGGGAACCTCCTACAATGAGCAGTTCTTC
J gene: TRBJ2-5; V gene: TRBV20-1; D gene: TRBD1; clone size: many; CDR3 protein: CSAYRGWETQYF; CDR3 DNA: TGCAGTGCGTACAGGGGTTGGGAGACCCAGTACTTC
J gene: TRBJ1-6; V gene: TRBV6-1; D gene: -; clone size: -; CDR3 protein: CASSDLWDSPLHF; CDR3 DNA: TGTGCCAGCAGTGACCTATGGGATTCACCCCTCCACTTT
J gene: TRBJ2-1; V gene: TRBV4-2; D gene: -; clone size: few; CDR3 protein: CASRGPGSRLNEQFF; CDR3 DNA: TGTGCCAGCAGGGGACCAGGGAGCAGGCTCAATGAGCAGTTCTTC
J gene: TRBJ1-1; V gene: TRBV7-9; D gene: -; clone size: few; CDR3 protein: CASRLQGRGTEAFF; CDR3 DNA: TGTGCCAGCAGGCTACAGGGAAGGGGCACTGAAGCTTTCTTT
J gene: TRBJ1-2; V gene: TRBV11-2; D gene: -; clone size: few; CDR3 protein: CASSLDLGGPYGYTF; CDR3 DNA: TGTGCCAGCAGCTTAGATCTAGGGGGGCCCTATGGCTACACCTTC
J gene: TRBJ2-1; V gene: TRBV29-1; D gene: TRBD2; clone size: -; CDR3 protein: CSERLAGEQFF; CDR3 DNA: TGCAGCGAGAGACTAGCGGGAGAGCAGTTCTTC
J gene: TRBJ1-1; V gene: TRBV7-8; D gene: -; clone size: few; CDR3 protein: CASSKPTENTEAFF; CDR3 DNA: TGTGCCAGCAGCAAACCGACTGAGAACACTGAAGCTTTCTTT
J gene: TRBJ2-1; V gene: TRBV5-1; D gene: TRBD2; clone size: -; CDR3 protein: CASSSSGSMNEQFF; CDR3 DNA: TGCGCCAGCAGCTCGAGCGGGAGTATGAATGAGCAGTTCTTC
J gene: TRBJ1-2; V gene: TRBV6-6; D gene: -; clone size: -; CDR3 protein: CASSSGDRGYTF; CDR3 DNA: TGTGCCAGCAGTTCAGGGGATCGTGGCTACACCTTC
J gene: TRBJ2-1; V gene: TRBV5-1; D gene: TRBD1; clone size: many; CDR3 protein: CASSLQGAPDEQFF; CDR3 DNA: TGCGCCAGCAGCTTACAGGGGGCTCCGGATGAGCAGTTCTTC
J gene: TRBJ1-2; V gene: TRBV2; D gene: -; clone size: -; CDR3 protein: CASMKGRGANYGYTF; CDR3 DNA: TGTGCCAGCATGAAAGGCAGGGGCGCTAACTATGGCTACACCTTC
J gene: TRBJ1-2; V gene: TRBV15; D gene: -; clone size: -; CDR3 protein: CATAGREGYGYTF; CDR3 DNA: TGTGCCACCGCAGGGAGGGAAGGCTATGGCTACACCTTC
J gene: TRBJ2-5; V gene: TRBV7-2; D gene: TRBD2; clone size: few; CDR3 protein: CASSLVGTRETQYF; CDR3 DNA: TGTGCCAGCAGCTTAGTGGGGACTAGAGAGACCCAGTACTTC
J gene: TRBJ2-3; V gene: TRBV7-9; D gene: TRBD2; clone size: -; CDR3 protein: CASSSRSGRADTQYF; CDR3 DNA: TGTGCCAGCAGCTCTCGAAGCGGGAGGGCAGATACGCAGTATTTT
J gene: TRBJ1-1; V gene: TRBV7-2; D gene: TRBD1; clone size: few; CDR3 protein: CASSNYPTGPTTEAFF; CDR3 DNA: TGTGCCAGCAGCAACTACCCGACAGGGCCTACGACTGAAGCTTTCTTT
J gene: TRBJ1-2; V gene: TRBV6-1; D gene: TRBD1; clone size: -; CDR3 protein: CASRLGQGGYGYTF; CDR3 DNA: TGTGCCAGCAGACTTGGACAGGGTGGCTATGGCTACACCTTC
J gene: TRBJ2-5; V gene: TRBV15; D gene: -; clone size: -; CDR3 protein: CATSRDPTGPQETQYF; CDR3 DNA: TGTGCCACCAGCAGAGATCCGACGGGACCACAAGAGACCCAGTACTTC
J gene: TRBJ1-1; V gene: TRBV28; D gene: -; clone size: -; CDR3 protein: CASSPNRYSMNTEAFF; CDR3 DNA: TGTGCCAGCAGCCCAAATCGCTACTCCATGAACACTGAAGCTTTCTTT
J gene: TRBJ2-1; V gene: TRBV7-6; D gene: -; clone size: -; CDR3 protein: CASSPWSSGPNEQFF; CDR3 DNA: TGTGCCAGCAGCCCGTGGAGTAGCGGACCCAATGAGCAGTTCTTC
J gene: TRBJ2-7; V gene: TRBV4-2; D gene: -; clone size: -; CDR3 protein: CASSERQTYEQYF; CDR3 DNA: TGTGCCAGCAGCGAGCGACAGACCTACGAGCAGTACTTC
J gene: TRBJ1-4; V gene: TRBV18; D gene: -; clone size: -; CDR3 protein: CASSPSGSATNEKLFF; CDR3 DNA: TGTGCCAGCTCACCATCAGGGTCCGCAACTAATGAAAAACTGTTTTTT
J gene: TRBJ1-2; V gene: TRBV29-1; D gene: -; clone size: -; CDR3 protein: CSVDQIYGYTF; CDR3 DNA: TGCAGCGTTGATCAAATCTATGGCTACACCTTC
J gene: TRBJ1-4; V gene: TRBV7-2; D gene: -; clone size: -; CDR3 protein: CASRGRATNEKLFF; CDR3 DNA: TGTGCCAGCAGAGGACGGGCAACTAATGAAAAACTGTTTTTT
J gene: TRBJ2-5; V gene: TRBV2; D gene: -; clone size: few; CDR3 protein: CASSEGEALKETQYF; CDR3 DNA: TGTGCCAGCAGTGAAGGGGAGGCCCTCAAAGAGACCCAGTACTTC
J gene: TRBJ2-7; V gene: TRBV7-8; D gene: -; clone size: -; CDR3 protein: CASSLVGAAYEQYF; CDR3 DNA: TGTGCCAGCAGCTTAGTTGGGGCAGCCTACGAGCAGTACTTC
J gene: TRBJ2-3; V gene: TRBV18; D gene: -; clone size: -; CDR3 protein: CASSPPGRATQYF; CDR3 DNA: TGTGCCAGCTCACCACCGGGAAGGGCTACGCAGTATTTT
J gene: TRBJ2-3; V gene: TRBV20-1; D gene: TRBD1; clone size: few; CDR3 protein: CSARDFQGAPGTQYF; CDR3 DNA: TGCAGTGCTAGAGATTTTCAGGGGGCCCCTGGTACGCAGTATTTT
J gene: TRBJ2-5; V gene: TRBV15; D gene: -; clone size: -; CDR3 protein: CATSRYNREETQYF; CDR3 DNA: TGTGCCACCAGCAGATATAACAGGGAGGAGACCCAGTACTTC
J gene: TRBJ2-5; V gene: TRBV9; D gene: -; clone size: -; CDR3 protein: CASSPSGGHQETQYF; CDR3 DNA: TGTGCCAGCAGCCCCTCTGGGGGTCACCAAGAGACCCAGTACTTC
J gene: TRBJ2-1; V gene: TRBV27; D gene: -; clone size: -; CDR3 protein: CASNTLIDYNEQFF; CDR3 DNA: TGTGCCAGCAACACCCTCATAGACTACAATGAGCAGTTCTTC
J gene: TRBJ1-4; V gene: TRBV30; D gene: -; clone size: -; CDR3 protein: CAWKWAANEKLFF; CDR3 DNA: TGTGCCTGGAAATGGGCGGCGAATGAAAAACTGTTTTTT
J gene: TRBJ2-7; V gene: TRBV10-2; D gene: -; clone size: few; CDR3 protein: CASEEAGRGVYEQYF; CDR3 DNA: TGCGCCAGCGAAGAGGCCGGGAGAGGGGTTTACGAGCAGTACTTC
J gene: TRBJ2-7; V gene: TRBV5-1; D gene: -; clone size: -; CDR3 protein: CASSLNAGARSNEQYF; CDR3 DNA: TGCGCCAGCAGCCTGAACGCCGGGGCCCGGTCCAACGAGCAGTACTTC
J gene: TRBJ2-5; V gene: TRBV2; D gene: TRBD1; clone size: -; CDR3 protein: CASRPGTGGETQYF; CDR3 DNA: TGTGCCAGCAGGCCCGGGACAGGGGGGGAGACCCAGTACTTC
J gene: TRBJ2-2; V gene: TRBV6-5; D gene: -; clone size: -; CDR3 protein: CASSSGSSGELFF; CDR3 DNA: TGTGCCAGCAGTTCCGGTTCTTCCGGGGAGCTGTTTTTT
J gene: TRBJ2-1; V gene: TRBV10-3; D gene: TRBD2; clone size: -; CDR3 protein: CAISGEGGVNEQFF; CDR3 DNA: TGTGCCATCAGTGGGGAGGGAGGGGTCAATGAGCAGTTCTTC
J gene: TRBJ1-2; V gene: TRBV5-1; D gene: -; clone size: -; CDR3 protein: CASSLEEGNYGYTF; CDR3 DNA: TGCGCCAGCAGCCTTGAGGAGGGGAACTATGGCTACACCTTC
J gene: TRBJ2-4; V gene: TRBV14; D gene: -; clone size: -; CDR3 protein: CASSHRGAKNIQYF; CDR3 DNA: TGTGCCAGCAGCCATAGGGGTGCCAAAAACATTCAGTACTTC
J gene: TRBJ2-2; V gene: TRBV12-3/TRBV12-4; D gene: -; clone size: few; CDR3 protein: CATYETPWKHTGELFF; CDR3 DNA: TGTGCCACCTATGAGACCCCCTGGAAGCACACCGGGGAGCTGTTTTTT